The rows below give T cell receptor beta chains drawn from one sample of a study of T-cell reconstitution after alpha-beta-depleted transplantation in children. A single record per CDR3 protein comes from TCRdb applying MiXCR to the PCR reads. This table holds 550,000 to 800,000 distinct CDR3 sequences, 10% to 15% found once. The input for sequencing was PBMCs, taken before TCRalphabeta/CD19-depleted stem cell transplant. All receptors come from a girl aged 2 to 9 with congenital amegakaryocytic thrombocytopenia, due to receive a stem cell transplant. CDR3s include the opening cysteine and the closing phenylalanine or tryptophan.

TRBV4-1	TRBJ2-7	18	CASSQSAAGLGITYEQYF
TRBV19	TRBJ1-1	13	CASRVEGSTEAFF
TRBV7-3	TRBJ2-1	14	CASSLVAGKNEQFF
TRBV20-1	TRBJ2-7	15	CSARDGTSESYEQYF
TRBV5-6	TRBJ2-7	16	CASSWRRLANTYEQYF
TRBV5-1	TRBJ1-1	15	CASSLDRVVNTEAFF
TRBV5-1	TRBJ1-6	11	CASSCRDRTPF
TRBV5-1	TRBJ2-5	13	CASCRDREETQYF
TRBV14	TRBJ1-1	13	CASSPEFSMEAFF
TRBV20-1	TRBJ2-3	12	CSVGRGTDTQYF
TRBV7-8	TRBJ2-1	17	CASSLVGGLAVYNEQFF
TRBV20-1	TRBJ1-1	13	CSAREQGETEAFF
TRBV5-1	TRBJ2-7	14	CASSLGLFGYEQYF
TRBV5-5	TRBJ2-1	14	CASSLAYTYNEQFF
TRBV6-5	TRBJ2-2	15	CASSYDGGDTGELFF
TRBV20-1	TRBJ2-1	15	CSARLWGREPNEQFF
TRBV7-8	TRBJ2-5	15	CASSLVRGGTETQYF
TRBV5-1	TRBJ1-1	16	CASSGRMGQSNTEAFF
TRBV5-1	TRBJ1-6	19	CASEPYGRISFTYNSPLHF
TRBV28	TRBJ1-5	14	CASKEGQHNQPQHF
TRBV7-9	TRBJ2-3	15	CASSTQGGVTDTQYF
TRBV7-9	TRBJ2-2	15	CASSLGDWSTGELFF
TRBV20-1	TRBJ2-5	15	CSTDGWESQEETQYF
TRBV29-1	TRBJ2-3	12	CSVAGRADTQYF
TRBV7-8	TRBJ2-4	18	CASSFFKDRGIAKNIQYF
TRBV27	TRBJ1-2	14	CASSWDPVAYGYTF
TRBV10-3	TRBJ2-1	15	CAISLLLLSYNEQFF
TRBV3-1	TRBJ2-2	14	CASSQVRAGGELFF
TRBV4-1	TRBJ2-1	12	CASSDRLDEQFF
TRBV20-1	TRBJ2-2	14	CSARFQGSTGELFF
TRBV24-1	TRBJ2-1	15	CATSTASGRNNEQFF
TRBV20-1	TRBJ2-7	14	CSASRLAGVGEQYF
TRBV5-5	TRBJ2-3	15	CASSLGASSTDTQYF
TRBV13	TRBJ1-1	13	CASSPLGVAEAFF
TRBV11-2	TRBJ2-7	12	CASRRASYEQYF
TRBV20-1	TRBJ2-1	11	CSAKLGPFWFF
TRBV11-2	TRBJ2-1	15	CASRSLDAPYNEQFF
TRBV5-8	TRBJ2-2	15	CASSFRGRRTGELFF
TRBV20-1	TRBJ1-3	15	CSARTGVASGNTIYF
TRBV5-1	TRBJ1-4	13	CASSLEIGEKLFF
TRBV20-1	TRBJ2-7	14	CSAYQTGFSYEQYF
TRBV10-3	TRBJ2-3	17	CASRDRLAGTSTDTQYF
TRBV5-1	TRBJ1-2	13	CASSLPGVEGYTF
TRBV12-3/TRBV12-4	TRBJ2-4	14	CASRTPLAKNIQYF
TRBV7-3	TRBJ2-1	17	CASSPQSLVLSDNEQFF
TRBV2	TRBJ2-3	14	CAGRGQGGSDTQYF
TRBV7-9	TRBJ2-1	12	CASSLGQPEQFF
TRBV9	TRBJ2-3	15	CASSVVRGVTDTQYF
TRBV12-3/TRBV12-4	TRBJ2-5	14	CASSSRDRGETQYF
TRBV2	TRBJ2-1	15	CASTEGRHFYNEQFF
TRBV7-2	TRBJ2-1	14	CASITGTSGYEQFF
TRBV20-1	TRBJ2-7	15	CSASPQQGASYEQYF
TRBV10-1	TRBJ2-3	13	CASSESNGELVYF
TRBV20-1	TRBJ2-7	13	CSGLGANSYEQYF
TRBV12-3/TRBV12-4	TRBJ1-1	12	CATTQGLDEAFF
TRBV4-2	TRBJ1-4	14	CASSQDETEEKLFF
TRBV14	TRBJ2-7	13	CASSQGHYYEQYF